Below are 30 T cell receptor beta chains sequenced from a single sample in a study of cytomegalovirus exposure and HLA in healthy donors (TCRdb year 2017). Library method: the immunoSEQ multiplex PCR assay. For the multiplex PCR, a mixture combining 60 forward primers for TCR Vbeta segments and 13 reverse primers for TCR Jbeta segments was used. Here the immuneACCESS table is served through TCRdb, limited to in-frame sequences with V and J called. Missing clones are a known gap in these copies; in checked studies unresolved V genes cover under half, and the rest lacks a known reason. This sample has roughly 150,000 clones in its table, and 68% of those were observed once. The ten largest clones add up to around 4% of the sample. Material: PBMCs. Every receptor here comes from a man aged 55 to 70 in good health and CMV-seronegative.

This chain joins TRBV19 and TRBJ2-3, with D tentatively TRBD1 (6 bases). Looked up from germline, CDR1 is LNHDA and CDR2 is SQIVND (reference sequence). V lost 6 bases and J lost 5, with 9 bases in between. The CDR3 length is 12 residues. The CDR3 sequence is CASSTQGDTQYF. The CDR3 nucleotides read TGTGCCAGTAGCACACAGGGAGATACGCAGTATTTT. Full variable domain (missing parts from reference TRBV19 and TRBJ2-3): DGGITQSPKYLFRKEGQNVTLSCEQNLNHDAMYWYRQDPGQGLRLIYYSQIVNDFQKGDIAEGYSVSREKKESFPLTVTSAQKNPTAFYLCASSTQGDTQYFGPGTRLTVL.

The chain combines TRBV9 with TRBJ2-7, with 11 bases fitting TRBD1. The V segment lost 2 bases and the J segment 6 bases; nucleotides outside the gene matches: 4. CDR1 and CDR2 from the germline V gene are SGDLS and YYNGEE. The CDR3 loop spans 14 amino acids. CDR3 residues: CASSVDGTGGEQYF. For the CDR3, the DNA is TGTGCCAGCAGCGTTGACGGGACAGGGGGCGAGCAGTACTTC.

This clone was seen a few times. CDR3 in DNA: TGTGCCAGCAGCGTAGGGGGTTGGGGGGGGGACCTATCCTACGAGCAGTACTTC. This codes for CASSVGGWGGDLSYEQYF. This chain connects TRBV9 to TRBJ2-7, with 7 nucleotides matching TRBD2. This CDR3 region has 18 residues. Germline V gene data show CDR1 as SGDLS and CDR2 as YYNGEE. Unmatched junction bases numbered 13, after V lost 0 bases and J lost 1 base.

The chain carries TRBV7-3 and TRBJ2-2; 9 bases match TRBD2. The CDR3 totals 16 residues. Germline CDR1 SGHTA, CDR2 FQGTGA. Trimming removed 5 bases from V and 2 bases from J; junction bases left unmatched: 6. The CDR3 nucleotides are TGTGCCAGCAGCGGCGGGACTAGCCGTAACACCGGGGAGCTGTTTTTT. It encodes CASSGGTSRNTGELFF.

This clone was counted only a few times. This chain joins TRBV9 and TRBJ2-5; the match to TRBD2 covers 8 bases. Germline values: CDR1 SGDLS, CDR2 YYNGEE. CDR3 length equals 17 residues. The trim removed 4 bases at V and 5 bases at J, leaving 16 bases unmatched. The CDR3 here is CASSSPLPAGVLETQYF. CDR3 sequence (DNA): TGTGCCAGCAGCAGCCCCCTCCCAGCGGGAGTGCTTGAGACCCAGTACTTC.

The chain uses TRBV6-1 and TRBJ1-5, with D maybe TRBD1 (5 bases). The CDR3 spans 14 residues. Germline CDR1 reads MNHNS; CDR2 reads SASEGT. V lost 7 bases, J lost 1 base, and 11 bases lay in between. Here the CDR3 reads CASTRDSSNQPQHF. CDR3 in DNA: TGTGCCAGCACCCGGGACTCGAGCAATCAGCCCCAGCATTTT.

The chain has TRBV11-2 and TRBJ2-5; no definite D call. V lost 1 base to trimming and J lost 0 bases, with 6 bases between them. The germline gives CDR1 SGHAT, CDR2 FQNNGV. The CDR3 is made up of 14 amino acids. The CDR3 reads CASSLVFNQETQYF. The CDR3 DNA is TGTGCCAGCAGCTTAGTCTTTAACCAAGAGACCCAGTACTTC.

This clone appeared once. The chain combines TRBV6-4 with TRBJ1-3, with 8 bases matching TRBD1. Germline lookup yields CDR1 MRHNA and CDR2 SNTAGT. The CDR3 contains 21 residues. V was clipped by 1 base and J by 0 bases; unmatched bases: 17. CDR3: CASSDCRDRSHPPSSGNTIYF. As DNA, the CDR3 is TGTGCCAGCAGTGACTGCCGGGACAGGAGCCACCCGCCCTCCTCTGGAAACACCATATATTTT.

The chain links TRBV29-1 to TRBJ2-7; 11 bases match TRBD2. CDR3 length: 13 residues. The germline V gene encodes CDR1 SQVTM and CDR2 ANQGSEA. Trimming removed 4 bases from V and 6 bases from J; junction bases left unmatched: 5. The CDR3 coding sequence is TGCAGCGTTGTAGGGCTAGCGGGAGGCGAGCAGTACTTC. Translating it yields CSVVGLAGGEQYF.

CDR3 DNA: TGTGCCAGCAGTGTTTATGAGGGATCGAACACCGGGGAGCTGTTTTTT. This gives the protein CASSVYEGSNTGELFF. The chain is built from TRBV25-1 and TRBJ2-2; D is possibly TRBD2 (5 bases). The CDR3 loop spans 16 amino acids. Germline V CDR1 and CDR2: MGHDK, SYGVNS. V lost 4 bases and J 0 bases, leaving 12 bases between the germline ends.

This chain links TRBV5-1 with TRBJ1-4, with TRBD1 as a possible D gene (5 bases). Trimming took 4 bases from V and 8 from J, leaving 15 bases between them. The CDR3 spans 14 residues. The V gene's germline CDR1 is SGHRS and CDR2 YFSETQ. The CDR3 DNA sequence: TGCGCCAGCAGCCCGGGGGAAAGGTGGGAAAAACTGTTTTTT. Translating it yields CASSPGERWEKLFF.

The chain links TRBV10-3 to TRBJ1-6; 8 bases are a match to TRBD1. CDR3 length: 14 residues. Looked up from germline, CDR1 is ENHRY and CDR2 is SYGVKD. Trimming cost V 6 bases and J 6 bases; bases outside gene matches: 4. The CDR3 is CAIRDRGSNSPLHF. The CDR3 DNA reads TGTGCCATCAGAGACAGGGGAAGTAATTCACCCCTCCACTTT.

The chain carries TRBV6-6 and TRBJ2-7; 9 bases are a match to TRBD1. CDR1 and CDR2 from the germline V gene are MNHNY and SVGAGI (reference sequence). The CDR3 sequence is 14 residues long. Losses at the gene ends were 2 bases for V and 8 bases for J; bases not matched to a gene: 7. As DNA, the CDR3 is TGTGCCAGCAGTTACGACAGGGGGAGCTCCCAGCAGTACTTC. This codes for CASSYDRGSSQQYF.

The rearrangement joins TRBV7-3 to TRBJ2-3; TRBD2 matches 8 bases. There are 16 residues in the CDR3. V was pared by 4 bases and J by 3 bases, with 9 bases of the junction left unmatched. CDR1 SGHTA and CDR2 FQGTGA come from the germline V gene. CDR3 coding DNA: TGTGCCAGCAGCTATTCTCTGACGGGAGGGACAGATACGCAGTATTTT. Residues: CASSYSLTGGTDTQYF.

Comments on this clone: Germline is not matched at one junction end, which may reflect a read error. The chain is built from TRBV6-5 and TRBJ1-2, with 9 bases identical to TRBD1. Looked up from germline, CDR1 is MNHEY and CDR2 is SVGAGI. The CDR3 spans 13 residues. The CDR3 coding sequence is TGTGCCAGCAGGGAGCCGGGACAGGGACCCCCCGCCTTC. Its translation is CASREPGQGPPAF.

The genes are TRBV7-8 and TRBJ2-7; TRBD1 matches at 10 bases. The germline V gene encodes CDR1 SGHVS and CDR2 FQNEAQ. The CDR3 has 13 residues. The junction had 9 bases not matched to a gene; V was cut back by 7 bases and J by 9 bases. The CDR3 loop is CASTRDRGGGQYF. CDR3 coding DNA: TGTGCCAGCACCCGGGACAGGGGCGGTGGGCAGTACTTC.

In the case of this clone: One end of the junction is discordant with germline, which a read error may explain. This chain connects TRBV7-2 to TRBJ2-7, with TRBD2 matching 11 bases. Germline V gene lookup returns CDR1 SGHTA and CDR2 FQGNSA. The CDR3 length is 15 residues. The CDR3 coding sequence is TGTGCCAGCAGCATGACTAGCGGGAAAAGCTACCAGCAGTACTTC. Translating gives CASSMTSGKSYQQYF.

This clone turned up a few times. The V call is TRBV6-1, the J call TRBJ1-4; TRBD1 matches at 9 bases. Germline V gene lookup returns CDR1 MNHNS and CDR2 SASEGT. This CDR3 has 16 amino acids. The ends lost 3 bases at V and 7 bases at J; junction bases unmatched: 9. CDR3 protein: CASSDGGQGGGEKLFF. In DNA, the CDR3 is TGTGCCAGCAGTGATGGGGGACAGGGAGGGGGTGAAAAACTGTTTTTT.

This clone was seen only a few times. The chain uses TRBV7-8 and TRBJ1-1, with a tentative D call TRBD1 (5 bases). The CDR3 is 14 amino acids. Germline assignment: CDR1 SGHVS and CDR2 FQNEAQ. The ends were cut back, 3 bases at V and 2 bases at J, with 10 bases in the middle. The CDR3 sequence: CASSFGGGNTEAFF. CDR3 coding DNA: TGTGCCAGCAGCTTTGGGGGGGGAAACACTGAAGCTTTCTTT. The variable domain in full, completed from reference TRBV7-8 and TRBJ1-1, reads GAGVSQSPRYKVAKRGQDVALRCDPISGHVSLFWYQQALGQGPEFLTYFQNEAQLDKSGLPSDRFFAERPEGSVSTLKIQRTQQEDSAVYLCASSFGGGNTEAFFGQGTRLTVV.

The rearrangement joins TRBV7-9 to TRBJ1-4; D uncertain. This CDR3 is built from 15 residues. The ends were cut back, 4 bases at V and 5 bases at J, with 14 bases in the middle. Germline V gene sequence: CDR1 SEHNR, CDR2 FQNEAQ (reference sequence). The CDR3 DNA is TGTGCCAGCAGCTCGGGATTAAGGGAAAATGAAAAACTGTTTTTT. Amino acid sequence: CASSSGLRENEKLFF.

This clone has only a few counts. V and J are TRBV7-6 and TRBJ2-1; 12 bases map to TRBD2. CDR1 and CDR2 from the germline V gene are SGHVS and FNYEAQ. The CDR3 loop spans 15 amino acids. V lost 4 bases to trimming and J lost 9 bases; unmatched junction nucleotides: 7. As DNA, the CDR3 is TGTGCCAGCAGCTCCCTAGCGGGAGGGGAGAGTGAGCAGTTCTTC. It encodes CASSSLAGGESEQFF.

This clone was found once. The chain uses TRBV5-1 and TRBJ1-5; no firm D call. CDR1 SGHRS and CDR2 YFSETQ come from the germline V gene. V was trimmed by 0 bases and J by 0 bases, leaving 10 bases between them. This CDR3 contains 16 residues. The CDR3 loop is CASSLGFTDSNQPQHF. The CDR3 region has the DNA TGCGCCAGCAGCTTGGGATTCACAGATAGCAATCAGCCCCAGCATTTT.

The CDR3 DNA reads as TGTGCCAGCACTTCCCTGCCCAGCGGGAGAATCAATGAGCAGTTCTTC. Protein product: CASTSLPSGRINEQFF. The gene calls are TRBV27 and TRBJ2-1, with 8 positions matching TRBD2. Unmatched junction bases numbered 14, after V lost 7 bases and J lost 6 bases. From germline, CDR1 is MNHEY and CDR2 SMNVEV (reference sequence). This CDR3 is 16 amino acids long.

This clone was seen once. This sequence joins TRBV5-8 and TRBJ2-1; 7 bases fit TRBD1. The trim removed 0 bases at V and 3 bases at J, leaving 6 bases unmatched. Germline-derived CDR1 and CDR2 are SGHTS and YDEGEE. The CDR3 spans 16 residues. CDR3 sequence: CASSLGTGYDYNEQFF. The CDR3 coding sequence is TGTGCCAGCAGCTTGGGGACAGGATATGACTACAATGAGCAGTTCTTC.

The chain couples TRBV6-5 to TRBJ1-3, with D uncertain. Germline V gives CDR1 MNHEY, CDR2 SVGAGI. The length of the CDR3 is 14 residues. Trimming removed 6 bases from V and 0 bases from J, with 9 bases in between. This CDR3 is CASRRGFSGNTIYF. The CDR3 DNA sequence: TGTGCCAGCAGACGCGGGTTCTCTGGAAACACCATATATTTT.

This clone was observed a few times. The chain joins TRBV7-8 to TRBJ1-3, with D possibly matching TRBD1 (5 bases). With 2 bases removed from V and 1 base from J, the gap between germline ends came to 15 bases. Looked up from germline, CDR1 is SGHVS and CDR2 is FQNEAQ. The CDR3 is 17 residues long. DNA of the CDR3: TGTGCCAGCAGCTTATATGGGCAGGGCCAATCTGGAAACACCATATATTTT. Translated, it gives CASSLYGQGQSGNTIYF.

Only one count was recorded for this clone. This rearrangement joins TRBV13 to TRBJ2-1; 9 positions match TRBD1. The CDR3 is 14 residues long. The ends lost 5 bases at V and 8 bases at J; junction bases unmatched: 7. CDR1 is PRHDT and CDR2 is FYEKMQ in the germline V gene (reference sequence). CDR3 DNA sequence: TGTGCCAGCAGCCCTACAGGGGGCTGGGATGAGCAGTTCTTC. Its protein is CASSPTGGWDEQFF.

The rearrangement uses TRBV9 and TRBJ2-5, with D perhaps TRBD2 (5 bases). The germline V and J ends were trimmed by 1 base and 4 bases, with 14 bases remaining between them. Germline assignment: CDR1 SGDLS and CDR2 YYNGEE. CDR3 length: 15 residues. CDR3 nucleotide sequence: TGTGCCAGCAGCGTATCGGGATATGGGCCAGAGACCCAGTACTTC. Translated: CASSVSGYGPETQYF. Looking up the rest from reference TRBV9 and TRBJ2-5 gives the full variable domain: DSGVTQTPKHLITATGQRVTLRCSPRSGDLSVYWYQQSLDQGLQFLIQYYNGEERAKGNILERFSAQQFPDLHSELNLSSLELGDSALYFCASSVSGYGPETQYFGPGTRLLVL.

The J gene is TRBJ1-2, the V gene TRBV4-1; 12 nucleotides align to TRBD1. V shed 1 base and J 3 bases; nucleotides not matched to a gene: 12. Germline V lookup: CDR1 MGHRA, CDR2 YSYEKL. The CDR3 loop spans 19 amino acids. The CDR3 region is CASSQVPRDRGRVDYGYTF. The CDR3 DNA is TGCGCCAGCAGCCAAGTCCCCCGGGACAGGGGGCGGGTGGACTATGGCTACACCTTC.

V is TRBV6-5 and J is TRBJ1-5, with D unresolved. CDR1 is MNHEY and CDR2 is SVGAGI in the germline V gene. The V and J ends lost 4 bases and 1 base respectively, with 14 bases between them. The CDR3 length is 16 residues. This CDR3 is CASSSFGGHSNQPQHF. CDR3 coding DNA: TGTGCCAGCAGTTCCTTCGGCGGTCACAGCAATCAGCCCCAGCATTTT.